This is a list of T cell receptor beta chains from one sample in a study of blood T cell repertoires in COVID-19. The repertoire was sequenced with immunoSEQ multiplex PCR; TCRdb's copy has only in-frame clones and lacks some. The repertoire includes 100,000 to 150,000 clones, around 88% of them detected once, and around a tenth sits in the top ten. Source material: peripheral blood. The receptors here all came from a man over 45 with acute or convalescent COVID-19. The CDR3 runs from the conserved cysteine through the conserved F or W. The D gene is left open where the match is weak. The size field is filled for only some rows; it gives once, few, many or a size class.

V,size,D,J,CDR3,DNA
TRBV28,-,-,TRBJ1-5,CASSLYRVQPQHF,TGTGCCAGCAGTCTATACAGGGTCCAGCCCCAGCATTTT
TRBV28,-,-,TRBJ2-3,CASSLPGSNTQYF,TGTGCCAGCAGTTTACCCGGGTCAAATACGCAGTATTTT
TRBV3-1/TRBV3-2,-,TRBD1,TRBJ1-2,CASSQGQGGAGYTF,TGTGCCAGCAGCCAGGGACAGGGAGGTGCTGGCTACACCTTC
TRBV6-5,once,-,TRBJ1-2,CASSLHYGYTF,TGTGCCAGCAGCCTACACTATGGCTACACCTTC
TRBV3-1/TRBV3-2,-,TRBD1,TRBJ1-2,CASSQVPGQGFNYGYTF,TGTGCCAGCAGCCAAGTCCCGGGACAGGGCTTTAACTATGGCTACACCTTC
TRBV28,-,-,TRBJ1-1,CASQRTEAFF,TGTGCCAGCCAGAGGACTGAAGCTTTCTTT
TRBV7-9,-,TRBD1,TRBJ2-3,CASSTDREDTQYF,TGTGCCAGCAGCACCGACAGGGAAGATACGCAGTATTTT
TRBV7-2,-,TRBD1,TRBJ2-5,CASSHNLIQGAETQYF,TGTGCCAGCAGCCACAACCTGATTCAGGGGGCTGAGACCCAGTACTTC
TRBV4-1,-,-,TRBJ2-1,CASSRPQAPEQFF,TGCGCCAGCAGCCGTCCCCAAGCGCCTGAGCAGTTCTTC
TRBV7-8,-,-,TRBJ1-2,CASSLEHRVLAGGGYTF,TGTGCCAGCAGCTTAGAACACAGGGTTTTGGCAGGAGGCGGCTACACCTTC
TRBV3-1/TRBV3-2,few,-,TRBJ1-1,CASSQERSAFF,TGTGCCAGCAGCCAAGAGAGAAGCGCTTTCTTT
TRBV5-6,-,TRBD1,TRBJ1-4,CASSSPLDRGNEKLFF,TGTGCCAGCAGCTCGCCTTTGGACAGGGGGAATGAAAAACTGTTTTTT
TRBV6-6,once,TRBD1,TRBJ2-3,CASRPHPGTGTDTQYF,TGTGCCAGCAGACCACATCCCGGGACAGGGACAGATACGCAGTATTTT
TRBV7-9,-,-,TRBJ1-1,CASSYRQLNTEAFF,TGTGCCAGCAGCTACCGACAGCTGAACACTGAAGCTTTCTTT
TRBV5-1,-,TRBD1,TRBJ1-6,CASSLGDSYNSPLHF,TGCGCCAGCAGCTTGGGGGACAGTTATAATTCACCCCTCCACTTT
TRBV6-2/TRBV6-3,-,TRBD1,TRBJ2-1,CASSLYRGFDEQFF,TGTGCCAGCAGTTTATACAGGGGTTTCGATGAGCAGTTCTTC
TRBV27,-,TRBD1,TRBJ1-5,CASSPSEGGWRQPQHF,TGTGCCAGCAGCCCCTCGGAAGGGGGCTGGAGGCAGCCCCAGCATTTT
TRBV19,-,TRBD1,TRBJ2-5,CASSMGQGDRETQYF,TGTGCCAGTAGTATGGGACAGGGGGACAGGGAGACCCAGTACTTC
TRBV19,-,-,TRBJ2-2,CATQGRANTGELFF,TGTGCCACACAAGGCAGGGCGAACACCGGGGAGCTGTTTTTT
TRBV30,-,TRBD2,TRBJ2-2,CAWSVYGASGNTGELFF,TGTGCCTGGAGTGTATACGGTGCTAGCGGCAACACCGGGGAGCTGTTTTTT
TRBV6-5,-,TRBD1,TRBJ2-2,CASSSYRGLAGELFF,TGTGCCAGCAGCTCCTACAGGGGGCTAGCCGGGGAGCTATTTTTT